Presented here are 32 T cell receptor beta chains from one specimen sequenced in a study of cytomegalovirus exposure and HLA in healthy donors. Vbeta (60) and Jbeta (13) primers were used in the PCR. Here immunoSEQ multiplex PCR was the method, and the copy in TCRdb shows in-frame clones only, minus some. In the table there are roughly 120,000 clones, under 80% of which are singletons. Sequencing was performed on PBMCs. Source of these receptors: a woman aged 45-60 years in good health and CMV-seropositive.

This chain joins TRBV19 and TRBJ2-3; the match to TRBD2 covers 7 bases. Per the germline V gene, CDR1 is LNHDA and CDR2 is SQIVND (reference sequence). The CDR3 has 17 amino acids. V trimming: 6 bases; J trimming: 4 bases; junction bases outside the gene matches: 16. In nucleotides, the CDR3 is TGTGCCAGTAGCTCAGAGATGTGGGAGGGCCGTGCAGATACGCAGTATTTT. Its translation is CASSSEMWEGRADTQYF.

The J gene is TRBJ1-5, the V gene TRBV2; D perhaps matches TRBD1 (5 bases). Deletions cut 8 bases from V and 0 bases from J, with 14 bases between. The CDR3 spans 15 residues. Germline assignment: CDR1 SNHLY and CDR2 FYNNEI. The CDR3 sequence: CASGTAEVSNQPQHF. CDR3 bases: TGTGCCAGCGGGACTGCTGAGGTTAGCAATCAGCCCCAGCATTTT. The full variable domain, in which reference TRBV2 and TRBJ1-5 provide the parts outside the CDR3, is EPEVTQTPSHQVTQMGQEVILRCVPISNHLYFYWYRQILGQKVEFLVSFYNNEISEKSEIFDDQFSVERPDGSNFTLKIRSTKLEDSAMYFCASGTAEVSNQPQHFGDGTRLSIL.

The chain is built from TRBV27 and TRBJ1-2; tentative D call: TRBD1 (5 bases). The germline CDR1 and CDR2 sequences are MNHEY and SMNVEV (reference sequence). The CDR3 has 16 residues. The V and J ends lost 0 bases and 2 bases respectively, with 13 bases between them. CDR3 coding DNA: TGTGCCAGCAGTTTATCGTGGGGGGGTTTGAACTATGGCTACACCTTC. It encodes CASSLSWGGLNYGYTF.

The genes are TRBV5-8 and TRBJ2-3, with D unclear. Trimming took off 0 bases at V and 0 bases at J, with 8 bases between the two ends. The CDR3 runs 15 residues. Per germline, CDR1 SGHTS and CDR2 YDEGEE. The CDR3 region is CASSLDGSSTDTQYF. CDR3 coding DNA: TGTGCCAGCAGCTTGGACGGTTCTAGCACAGATACGCAGTATTTT. Supplemented by reference TRBV5-8 and TRBJ2-3, the full variable domain reads EAGVTQSPTHLIKTRGQQATLRCSPISGHTSVYWYQQALGLGLQFLLWYDEGEERNRGNFPPRFSGRQFPNYSSELNVNALELEDSALYLCASSLDGSSTDTQYFGPGTRLTVL.

In this sample, this clone turned up a few times. This rearrangement joins TRBV5-6 to TRBJ1-1; the match to TRBD1 covers 9 bases. With 4 bases clipped from V and 4 bases from J, the junction kept 5 bases outside the gene matches. Germline assignment: CDR1 SGHDT and CDR2 YYEEEE. This CDR3 contains 14 residues. The CDR3 protein is CASSEGTGITEAFF. The CDR3 DNA is TGTGCCAGCAGCGAAGGGACAGGGATCACTGAAGCTTTCTTT.

This chain uses TRBV27 with TRBJ2-1; D gene unclear. The CDR3 has 13 residues. Per the germline V gene, CDR1 is MNHEY and CDR2 is SMNVEV (reference sequence). V dropped 6 bases and J dropped 4 bases, with 10 bases sitting between them. As DNA, the CDR3 is TGTGCCAGCAGGACGACTGGTTACAATGAGCAGTTCTTC. Amino acid sequence: CASRTTGYNEQFF.

The genes are TRBV14 and TRBJ2-2; 10 nucleotides match TRBD1. V gave up 0 bases and J gave up 4 bases; unmatched junction bases: 11. Germline-derived CDR1 and CDR2 are SGHDN and FVKESK. The CDR3 runs 19 residues. CDR3 bases: TGTGCCAGCAGCCAAGATCTCGCAGGACAGGGGGTCCTCACCGGGGAGCTGTTTTTT. Encoded protein: CASSQDLAGQGVLTGELFF.

V and J are TRBV19 and TRBJ2-1, with D unresolved. The CDR3 is 16 amino acids. Germline CDR1 is LNHDA and CDR2 is SQIVND (reference sequence). The V end was cut by 5 bases, the J end by 0 bases, with 14 bases between. CDR3 sequence (DNA): TGTGCCAGTAGTCCCCATCATGGCCGCTCCTACAATGAGCAGTTCTTC. Its translation: CASSPHHGRSYNEQFF.

This clone was recorded a few times. This chain connects TRBV7-8 to TRBJ2-7, with 7 nucleotides matching TRBD2. Unmatched junction bases numbered 14, after V lost 3 bases and J lost 6 bases. The germline V gene has CDR1 SGHVS and CDR2 FQNEAQ. The CDR3 has 16 amino acids. The CDR3 coding sequence is TGTGCCAGCAGCTTTCTCCAGGCGGGAGATAGGGGCGAGCAGTACTTC. Its translation: CASSFLQAGDRGEQYF.

The chain is built from TRBV18 and TRBJ2-3, with 7 bases fitting TRBD2. V was clipped by 2 bases and J by 1 base; unmatched bases: 3. Germline CDR1 and CDR2: KGHSH and LQKENI. This CDR3 spans 15 amino acids. The CDR3 is CASSPTRGGTDTQYF. DNA of the CDR3: TGTGCCAGCTCACCAACACGGGGGGGCACAGATACGCAGTATTTT.

The V and J genes are TRBV7-2 and TRBJ2-3; possibly TRBD1 for D (6 bases). Germline V gene sequence: CDR1 SGHTA, CDR2 FQGNSA. This CDR3 is 14 amino acids long. Trimming left V 2 bases short and J 7 bases short, with 13 bases between. CDR3 sequence (DNA): TGTGCCAGCAGCTTATGGCAGGGGATAAATACGCAGTATTTT. Translation: CASSLWQGINTQYF.

The J gene is TRBJ1-6, the V gene TRBV2, with 7 bases aligning to TRBD1. V lost 6 bases and J lost 7; bases outside the gene matches: 6. Germline CDR1 and CDR2: SNHLY and FYNNEI. The CDR3 covers 14 residues. CDR3 in amino acids: CASSEQGNNSPLHF. CDR3 nucleotide sequence: TGTGCCAGCAGCGAACAGGGGAACAATTCACCCCTCCACTTT.

This clone appeared a single time. The chain has TRBV29-1 and TRBJ1-1; D uncertain. V was trimmed by 0 bases and J by 3 bases, leaving 11 bases between them. The V gene's germline CDR1 is SQVTM and CDR2 ANQGSEA. This CDR3 spans 14 amino acids. For the CDR3, the DNA is TGCAGCGTTGAAGATCTAACAGACGACACTGAAGCTTTCTTT. Protein: CSVEDLTDDTEAFF.

The chain joins TRBV7-9 to TRBJ1-4; 9 positions agree with TRBD1. The CDR3 covers 16 residues. CDR1 and CDR2 from the germline V gene are SEHNR and FQNEAQ (reference sequence). With V trimmed by 1 base and J by 6 bases, 6 bases remained unmatched. The chain's CDR3 is CASSLGRGQGYEKLFF. CDR3 sequence (DNA): TGTGCCAGCAGCTTAGGGCGGGGACAGGGCTATGAAAAACTGTTTTTT.

The chain uses TRBV5-1 and TRBJ2-7; TRBD1 might be the D (6 bases). The V gene lost 0 bases and the J gene lost 2 bases, with 12 bases spanning the gap. Germline values: CDR1 SGHRS, CDR2 YFSETQ. CDR3 length: 15 amino acids. In nucleotides, the CDR3 is TGCGCCAGCAGCTTGGGGGGGACACCTACCTACGAGCAGTACTTC. It yields the protein CASSLGGTPTYEQYF.

The V gene is TRBV4-2, the J gene TRBJ1-2; D is perhaps TRBD1 (6 bases). CDR1 is LGHNA and CDR2 is YNFKEQ in the germline V gene. V lost 0 bases and J lost 6, with 14 bases in between. The CDR3 has 15 amino acids. Here the CDR3 DNA reads TGTGCCAGCAGCCAAGAGAGCAGGGGATCGGATGGCTACACCTTC. It is translated as CASSQESRGSDGYTF.

J is TRBJ1-2 and V is TRBV6-1, with no clear D. Trimming removed 3 bases at V and 4 bases at J, with 6 bases between. Germline V gives CDR1 MNHNS, CDR2 SASEGT. This CDR3 contains 12 residues. DNA for the CDR3: TGTGCCAGCAGTGACACTGGCTATGGCTACACCTTC. This codes for CASSDTGYGYTF.

J is TRBJ2-1 and V is TRBV6-4, with D tentatively TRBD2 (6 bases). CDR1 and CDR2 (germline): MRHNA, SNTAGT. V lost 0 bases and J lost 12, with 15 bases in between. CDR3 size: 14 residues. The CDR3 region has the DNA TGTGCCAGCAGTGACTCCGGCGGGGTAGGAGGGCAGTTCTTC. Translated: CASSDSGGVGGQFF.

J is TRBJ2-3 and V is TRBV4-2; 9 bases match TRBD2. This CDR3 is built from 18 residues. In germline, CDR1 is LGHNA, CDR2 YNFKEQ. J was trimmed by 0 bases and V by 0 bases; bases with no gene match: 7. In DNA, the CDR3 is TGTGCCAGCAGCCAAGAATTGGCTAGCGGGGAAAGCACAGATACGCAGTATTTT. Its translation: CASSQELASGESTDTQYF.

The chain joins TRBV6-1 to TRBJ2-7; D ambiguous. CDR1 and CDR2 from the germline V gene are MNHNS and SASEGT. This CDR3 comprises 14 residues. Trimming removed 0 bases at V and 6 bases at J, with 12 bases between. The CDR3 DNA reads as TGTGCCAGCAGTGAAGCGTTCCAAGTCGGCGAGCAGTACTTC. Its protein product is CASSEAFQVGEQYF.

The V gene is TRBV7-9, the J gene TRBJ1-3; TRBD1 aligns across 11 bases. Germline V gene data show CDR1 as SEHNR and CDR2 as FQNEAQ (reference sequence). CDR3 size: 17 residues. Trimming at V came to 6 bases and at J to 4 bases, leaving 11 bases not matched to a gene. The CDR3 DNA is TGTGCCAGCAGGGCTGACCTGGGACAGGGGGGCGGAAACACCATATATTTT. Its translation: CASRADLGQGGGNTIYF.

The rearrangement joins TRBV18 to TRBJ2-2; D perhaps matches TRBD1 (5 bases). V gave up 2 bases and J gave up 3 bases, with 16 bases separating them. Per the germline V gene, CDR1 is KGHSH and CDR2 is LQKENI. This CDR3 comprises 17 residues. The CDR3 DNA sequence: TGTGCCAGCTCACCAGGAGTCGTAGGGGTTGACACCGGGGAGCTGTTTTTT. This sequence encodes CASSPGVVGVDTGELFF.

The J gene is TRBJ1-3, the V gene TRBV7-2, with no clear D. The CDR3 has 16 amino acids. Trimming stripped 1 base from V and 0 bases from J, with 10 bases between. CDR1 and CDR2 from the germline V gene are SGHTA and FQGNSA. CDR3 amino acids: CASSLVSSVSGNTIYF. CDR3 DNA: TGTGCCAGCAGCTTAGTTAGCTCAGTCTCTGGAAACACCATATATTTT.

The V and J genes are TRBV5-1 and TRBJ2-1; possibly TRBD1 for D (6 bases). Germline CDR1 is SGHRS and CDR2 is YFSETQ. The CDR3 consists of 13 residues. V was clipped by 4 bases and J by 4 bases, with 9 bases between them. CDR3 nucleotides: TGCGCCAGCAGCAGGGGGATATACAATGAGCAGTTCTTC. Its protein is CASSRGIYNEQFF.

The chain carries TRBV27 and TRBJ2-5; 12 bases map to TRBD1. The CDR3 has 20 residues. J gave up 4 bases and V 4 bases, and 19 bases lay outside the gene matches. The V gene's germline CDR1 is MNHEY and CDR2 SMNVEV (reference sequence). The CDR3 spells CASSSRRFSGTGGSLETQYF. In DNA form, the CDR3 reads TGTGCCAGCAGTTCGCGCCGTTTTTCCGGGACAGGGGGCTCTTTAGAGACCCAGTACTTC.

The chain carries TRBV28 and TRBJ2-1; weak D call: TRBD2 (6 bases). CDR1 is MDHEN, CDR2 SYDVKM, per germline. The CDR3 covers 16 residues. The V end was cut by 4 bases, the J end by 0 bases, with 13 bases between. The CDR3 DNA reads as TGTGCCAGCAGTTCACAGGAGGGAAACTCCTACAATGAGCAGTTCTTC. This codes for CASSSQEGNSYNEQFF.

The genes are TRBV7-7 and TRBJ2-3; 7 bases are a match to TRBD1. The trim removed 0 bases at V and 0 bases at J, leaving 6 bases unmatched. Germline CDR1 is SSHAT and CDR2 is FNYEAQ (reference sequence). The CDR3 loop spans 17 amino acids. CDR3 loop: CASSLAPAGGSTDTQYF. CDR3 in DNA: TGTGCCAGCAGCTTAGCCCCGGCAGGGGGAAGCACAGATACGCAGTATTTT.

This clone has more than one count but fewer than ten. This rearrangement joins TRBV7-2 to TRBJ2-7; TRBD2 aligns across 8 bases. The CDR3 covers 13 residues. Germline V gene sequence: CDR1 SGHTA, CDR2 FQGNSA. V trimming: 5 bases; J trimming: 5 bases; junction bases outside the gene matches: 5. CDR3 in amino acids: CASSRSGAHEQYF. CDR3 nucleotides: TGTGCCAGCAGCCGTAGCGGGGCCCACGAGCAGTACTTC.

This clone was found once. The genes are TRBV18 and TRBJ1-3, with D uncertain. CDR1 and CDR2 (germline): KGHSH, LQKENI. The CDR3 spans 15 residues. V was shortened by 1 base and J by 1 base, with 8 bases between the two germline ends. CDR3 residues: CASSPQSGSGNTIYF. In DNA, the CDR3 is TGTGCCAGCTCACCACAATCCGGGTCTGGAAACACCATATATTTT.

V is TRBV6-6 and J is TRBJ1-6; D unclear. CDR1 and CDR2 from the germline V gene are MNHNY and SVGAGI (reference sequence). Between the trimmed V and J ends, which lost 2 bases and 13 bases, there was a span of 9 bases. The CDR3 loop spans 12 amino acids. The CDR3 here is CASSYEGIPLHF. The CDR3 nucleotides read TGTGCCAGCAGTTACGAGGGAATTCCCCTCCACTTT.

This chain links TRBV28 with TRBJ1-4; TRBD1 aligns across 7 bases. With 3 bases clipped from V and 2 bases from J, the junction kept 3 bases outside the gene matches. The CDR3 contains 15 residues. Per the germline V gene, CDR1 is MDHEN and CDR2 is SYDVKM. The CDR3 sequence: CASSFDRATNEKLFF. CDR3 DNA sequence: TGTGCCAGCAGTTTCGACAGGGCGACTAATGAAAAACTGTTTTTT.

V gene TRBV5-1 combines with J gene TRBJ1-3; D is undetermined. V lost 4 bases and J 5 bases, leaving 22 bases between the germline ends. The CDR3 sequence is 17 residues long. Per germline, CDR1 SGHRS and CDR2 YFSETQ. This CDR3 is CASSPGTDPPPRNTIYF. Here the CDR3 DNA reads TGCGCCAGCAGCCCTGGCACAGACCCCCCTCCGAGAAACACCATATATTTT.